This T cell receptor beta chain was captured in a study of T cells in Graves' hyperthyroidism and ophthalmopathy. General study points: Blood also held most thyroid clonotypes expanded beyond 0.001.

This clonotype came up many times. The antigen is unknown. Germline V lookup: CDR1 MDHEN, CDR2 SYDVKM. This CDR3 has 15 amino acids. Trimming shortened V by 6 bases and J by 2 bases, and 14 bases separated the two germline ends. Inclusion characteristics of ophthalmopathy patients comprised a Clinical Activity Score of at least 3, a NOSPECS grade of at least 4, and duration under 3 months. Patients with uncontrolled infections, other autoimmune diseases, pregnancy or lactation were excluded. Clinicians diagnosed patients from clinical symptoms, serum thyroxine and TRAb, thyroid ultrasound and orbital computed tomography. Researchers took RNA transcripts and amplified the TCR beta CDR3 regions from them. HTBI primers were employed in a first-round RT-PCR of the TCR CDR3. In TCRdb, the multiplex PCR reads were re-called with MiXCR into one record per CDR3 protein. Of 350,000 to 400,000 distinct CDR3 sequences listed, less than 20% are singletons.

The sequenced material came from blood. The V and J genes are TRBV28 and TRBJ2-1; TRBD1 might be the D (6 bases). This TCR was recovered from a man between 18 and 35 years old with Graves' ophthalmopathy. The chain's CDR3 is CASSSGVWTYNEQFF. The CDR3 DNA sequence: TGTGCCAGCAGCTCAGGGGTTTGGACCTACAATGAGCAGTTCTTC. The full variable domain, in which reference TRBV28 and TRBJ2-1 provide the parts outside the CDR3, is DVKVTQSSRYLVKRTGEKVFLECVQDMDHENMFWYRQDPGLGLRLIYFSYDVKMKEKGDIPEGYSVSREKKERFSLILESASTNQTSMYLCASSSGVWTYNEQFFGPGTRLTVL.